This TCR beta chain stems from a study of cytomegalovirus exposure and HLA in healthy donors. The CDR3 spans 19 residues. The germline V gene encodes CDR1 SGHRS and CDR2 YFSETQ. V gave up 3 bases and J gave up 0 bases; unmatched junction bases: 7. In the case of this clone: Its antigen is not known.

Study results and caveats: In a later analysis, at a false discovery rate of 0.05, roughly 17,000 TCR beta sequences matched HLA alleles. According to a later analysis, donors in an Asian-associated ancestry cluster reportedly had fewer N-insertions than the roughly 720-donor mean.

With 60 Vbeta and 13 Jbeta primers, the PCR was carried out. Using immunoSEQ multiplex PCR, the repertoire was profiled, and TCRdb retains in-frame clones only, with some absent. There are 150,000 to 160,000 clones in the sample; about 84% occur only once, and approximately 5.6% lies in the top ten. The chain is built from TRBV5-1 and TRBJ2-3; 16 nucleotides agree with TRBD2. The TCR was taken from a woman between 40 and 50 years old in good health and CMV-seropositive. Sequences were obtained from PBMCs. The CDR3 protein is CASSSPPGLAGGSTDTQYF. CDR3 in DNA: TGCGCCAGCAGCTCGCCGCCGGGACTAGCGGGAGGGAGCACAGATACGCAGTATTTT.